This T cell receptor beta chain was identified in a study of cytomegalovirus exposure and HLA in healthy donors. Study overall: Early release data held some 79 million unique TCRs from HLA-typed donors.

Findings of the study overall: When the data were analyzed later, several of the most significant clusters appeared to be linked to common viral pathogens.

Notes on this clone: Its target is unknown.

The CDR3 is 15 amino acids. Germline V gene lookup returns CDR1 LNHDA and CDR2 SQIVND (reference sequence). Unmatched junction bases numbered 13, after V lost 5 bases and J lost 11 bases. The PCR ran on 60 Vbeta and 13 Jbeta primers. The method was immunoSEQ multiplex PCR; TCRdb's version includes in-frame clones alone and lacks a portion of them. Among 160,000 or so clones listed, roughly 80% were seen once. Sequenced input: PBMCs. The chain carries TRBV19 and TRBJ1-5; 9 bases align to TRBD1. This TCR was recovered from a woman aged 45-65 years in good health and CMV-seropositive. The CDR3 DNA reads as TGTGCCAGTAGTCTCCGGGACAGGGAAGGGCGGACCCAGCATTTT. Its protein is CASSLRDREGRTQHF.